This T cell receptor (beta chain) stems from a study of blood T cells in healthy people across ages. Study outcomes and limitations: Diversity of TCR beta per million T cells declined in a roughly linear way with age.

As concerns this clonotype: As yet, its antigen is unknown.

Sample-barcoded 5' priming and a J-beta primer mix drove a second PCR of roughly 7 to 11 cycles. TCRdb reprocessed the 5' RACE reads via MiXCR and lists one record per CDR3 protein. Of approximately 790,000 distinct CDR3 sequences detected, around 62% appear once; the ten largest clones hold 25% to 35%. Material for sequencing was blood. The receptor comes from a man in his thirties or forties in good health.

CDR3 nucleotides: TGTGCCAGCAGCTTAAGATCCCAGGGACAGGGGGGCCAAGAGACCCAGTACTTC. Encoded protein: CASSLRSQGQGGQETQYF. The genes are TRBV7-9 and TRBJ2-5; 11 bases line up with TRBD1. The CDR3 covers 18 residues. Trimming at V came to 2 bases and at J to 1 base, leaving 9 bases not matched to a gene. CDR1 and CDR2 (germline): SEHNR, FQNEAQ (reference sequence).